One sample yielded the 26 T cell receptor beta chains listed below, sequenced in a study of CD8 T cells in ankylosing spondylitis. TCRdb analysed the 5' RACE reads with MiXCR anew, one entry per CDR3 protein. Among 120,000 or so distinct CDR3 sequences listed, approximately 13% were seen once. Material: blood, either unsorted or a sorted T cell fraction (not recorded which). These receptors were taken from a female donor with ankylosing spondylitis or in good health (not recorded which).

This clonotype came up many times. J is TRBJ2-1 and V is TRBV5-1; tentative D call: TRBD1 (6 bases). This CDR3 comprises 15 residues. Looked up from germline, CDR1 is SGHRS and CDR2 is YFSETQ. Trimming left V 2 bases short and J 1 base short, with 10 bases between. The CDR3 coding sequence is TGCGCCAGCAGCTTTCAACAGGGATCCTACAATGAGCAGTTCTTC. Its protein is CASSFQQGSYNEQFF.

This clonotype was observed a few times. V and J are TRBV18 and TRBJ2-5; perhaps TRBD1 as D (6 bases). V lost 3 bases, J lost 2 bases, and 13 bases lay in between. CDR3 length: 15 amino acids. From germline, CDR1 is KGHSH and CDR2 LQKENI. The CDR3 loop reads CASSPRPGQQETQYF. The CDR3 DNA sequence: TGTGCCAGCTCACCGCGCCCAGGACAGCAAGAGACCCAGTACTTC.

The V and J genes are TRBV5-5 and TRBJ2-7; D not certain. Germline CDR1 SGHKS, CDR2 YYEKEE (reference sequence). The CDR3 loop spans 11 amino acids. Trimming shortened V by 8 bases and J by 1 base, and 7 bases separated the two germline ends. The CDR3 DNA follows: TGTGCCAGTCAAGGATCCTACGAGCAGTACTTC. Amino acid sequence: CASQGSYEQYF.

To note about this clonotype: Compared with germline, one end of the junction differs, possibly owing to a read error. The DNA for the CDR3 is TGCAGTGCCGAGGGGGGACAGGGCTATTGCTACACCTTC. It codes for CSAEGGQGYCYTF. This rearrangement joins TRBV20-1 to TRBJ1-2, with 9 positions matching TRBD1. Germline CDR1 reads DFQATT; CDR2 reads SNEGSKA (reference sequence). This CDR3 has 13 amino acids.

This clonotype was seen at least ten times. The chain carries TRBV20-1 and TRBJ1-4; TRBD1 matches at 9 bases. V trimming: 6 bases; J trimming: 5 bases; junction bases outside the gene matches: 4. CDR1 DFQATT and CDR2 SNEGSKA come from the germline V gene (reference sequence). The CDR3 is 13 amino acids. CDR3: CSAVTGGNEKLFF. The CDR3 DNA is TGCAGTGCCGTGACAGGGGGGAATGAAAAACTGTTTTTT.

On this clonotype: A much larger clone lies one base from this, so it may be a read error. The J gene is TRBJ1-1, the V gene TRBV29-1; TRBD1 matches 7 bases. The CDR3 has 14 amino acids. J lost 10 bases, V lost 6 bases, and 17 bases had no gene match. Germline lookup yields CDR1 SQVTM and CDR2 ANQGSEA. CDR3 region: CSVAIDRDEVGAFF. The CDR3 DNA reads as TGCAGCGTCGCCATTGACAGGGACGAGGTAGGAGCTTTCTTT.

The table lists this clonotype with a few counts. The chain carries TRBV12-3 or TRBV12-4 and TRBJ2-3; 8 positions agree with TRBD2. This CDR3 is built from 15 residues. J gave up 2 bases and V 7 bases, and 8 bases lay outside the gene matches. This CDR3 is CASTPLAGNTDTQYF. The DNA for the CDR3 is TGTGCCAGCACCCCGTTAGCGGGGAACACAGATACGCAGTATTTT.

This clonotype showed up just a few times. The chain carries TRBV28 and TRBJ1-5; TRBD1 agrees at 10 bases. The CDR3 spans 14 residues. CDR1 is MDHEN, CDR2 SYDVKM, per germline. J lost 6 bases, V lost 11 bases, and 10 bases had no gene match. Here the CDR3 DNA reads TGTGCCGCCACTCCCGGGACAGGGGTTCAGCCCCAGCATTTT. Its translation: CAATPGTGVQPQHF. The full variable domain, rest sourced from reference TRBV28 and TRBJ1-5, is DVKVTQSSRYLVKRTGEKVFLECVQDMDHENMFWYRQDPGLGLRLIYFSYDVKMKEKGDIPEGYSVSREKKERFSLILESASTNQTSMYLCAATPGTGVQPQHFGDGTRLSIL.

This chain connects TRBV7-8 to TRBJ1-5; D gene unclear. V was cut by 4 bases and J by 1 base, with 14 bases left in between. CDR1 is SGHVS and CDR2 is FQNEAQ in the germline V gene. The CDR3 covers 16 residues. The chain's CDR3 is CASSSDPLGSNQPQHF. The CDR3 DNA is TGTGCCAGCAGCTCCGATCCCCTGGGAAGCAATCAGCCCCAGCATTTT.

In regard to this clonotype: Given a much more abundant clone one base away, this may be a read error. This chain connects TRBV12-3 or TRBV12-4 to TRBJ2-4, with 13 bases identical to TRBD2. The length of the CDR3 is 16 residues. CDR3 protein: CASSSSRLAGGNSQYF. In DNA, the CDR3 is TGTGCCAGCAGTTCATCCCGACTAGCGGGAGGTAACAGTCAGTACTTC.

This clonotype was counted many times. The chain has TRBV5-1 and TRBJ2-3, with D possibly matching TRBD2 (5 bases). The V end lost 3 bases, the J end lost 2 bases, and 10 bases lay between the germline ends. The CDR3 sequence is 14 residues long. Germline loops: CDR1 SGHRS, CDR2 YFSETQ. CDR3 loop: CASSSSGFTDTQYF. The CDR3 DNA sequence: TGCGCCAGCAGCTCAAGCGGCTTCACAGATACGCAGTATTTT.

This clonotype was picked up many times. The chain has TRBV21-1 and TRBJ2-7; the table names TRBD1, a call not compared with the DNA. TRBV21-1 counts as a pseudogene. The length of the CDR3 is 16 residues. The CDR3 sequence is CASSKWKFGVPYEQYF. As DNA, the CDR3 is TGTGCCAGCAGCAAATGGAAGTTTGGTGTCCCCTACGAGCAGTACTTC.

This clonotype was seen a handful of times. The chain employs TRBV5-1 and TRBJ2-2; no clear D. V was clipped by 1 base and J by 3 bases, with 7 bases between them. CDR1 is SGHRS, CDR2 YFSETQ, per germline. There are 14 residues in the CDR3. The CDR3 DNA reads as TGCGCCAGCAGCTTGTTCTTCGACACCGGGGAGCTGTTTTTT. Protein product: CASSLFFDTGELFF.

This clonotype was seen a few times. The chain recombines TRBV12-3 or TRBV12-4 with TRBJ2-3; TRBD2 is a possible D gene (6 bases). CDR3 size: 15 residues. V was pared by 5 bases and J by 1 base, with 13 bases between. The CDR3 reads CASSRLEEGTDTQYF. The CDR3 DNA follows: TGTGCCAGCAGTCGACTAGAGGAAGGCACAGATACGCAGTATTTT.

This clonotype appeared a few times. CDR3 sequence reads: CASSPRGGAMNTEAFF. Written as DNA, the CDR3 is TGTGCCAGCAGCCCTCGTGGAGGGGCGATGAACACTGAAGCTTTCTTT. The chain is built from TRBV9 and TRBJ1-1, with a tentative D call TRBD1 (5 bases). V lost 4 bases, J lost 0 bases, and 16 bases lay in between. Looked up from germline, CDR1 is SGDLS and CDR2 is YYNGEE. CDR3 length: 16 amino acids.

V and J are TRBV29-1 and TRBJ2-3; D is unresolved. CDR3 length equals 14 residues. Trimming stripped 5 bases from V and 0 bases from J, with 12 bases between. The germline V gene encodes CDR1 SQVTM and CDR2 ANQGSEA. The CDR3 nucleotides read TGCAGCGTTCTTGCGCAGGCTAGCACAGATACGCAGTATTTT. This gives the protein CSVLAQASTDTQYF.

There are a few counts of this clonotype. The CDR3 spells CASRTTRGEQYF. The CDR3 bases are TGTGCCAGCAGAACAACGAGGGGGGAGCAGTACTTC. The chain combines TRBV28 with TRBJ2-7, with D possibly TRBD1 on 6 matching bases. Germline CDR1 is MDHEN and CDR2 is SYDVKM. The germline V and J ends were trimmed by 6 bases and 7 bases, with 13 bases remaining between them. CDR3 length: 12 amino acids.

This clonotype was observed a single time. A clone one base away is much larger, so this may be a read error. V is TRBV20-1 and J is TRBJ1-2; 7 bases match TRBD1. The germline V gene has CDR1 DFQATT and CDR2 SNEGSKA (reference sequence). The length of the CDR3 is 16 residues. CDR3 coding DNA: TGCAGTGCTAGAGATACGGCAGGGGGTGATAACTATGGCGACACCTTC. Residues: CSARDTAGGDNYGDTF.

This clonotype was counted at least ten times. The gene calls are TRBV20-1 and TRBJ2-2, with TRBD1 as a possible D gene (6 bases). Germline V gene data show CDR1 as DFQATT and CDR2 as SNEGSKA (reference sequence). Trimming removed 3 bases from V and 5 bases from J, with 10 bases in between. The CDR3 totals 13 residues. CDR3 loop: CSASPTGTGELFF. The CDR3 bases are TGCAGTGCTAGTCCTACAGGGACCGGGGAGCTGTTTTTT.

This clonotype was found a few times. The CDR3 nucleotides are TGTGCCACCAGCAGAGTCGGGAGTAGGCTTGAGCAGTTCTTC. Its protein is CATSRVGSRLEQFF. This rearrangement joins TRBV15 to TRBJ2-1; D is possibly TRBD2 (6 bases). V dropped 1 base and J dropped 9 bases, with 13 bases sitting between them. From germline, CDR1 is LNHNV and CDR2 YYDKDF (reference sequence). CDR3 length: 14 residues.

This CDR3 reads CASSYAGTGNYGYTF. The CDR3 nucleotides are TGTGCCAGCAGTTACGCTGGAACTGGAAACTATGGCTACACCTTC. The V and J genes are TRBV6-5 and TRBJ1-2; no firm D call. This CDR3 comprises 15 residues. Germline values: CDR1 MNHEY, CDR2 SVGAGI. V gave up 2 bases and J gave up 2 bases, with 12 bases separating them.

In its sample, this clonotype was seen many times. The V gene is TRBV18, the J gene TRBJ1-6; 9 nucleotides line up with TRBD1. CDR1 KGHSH and CDR2 LQKENI come from the germline V gene. Losses at the gene ends were 4 bases for V and 9 bases for J; bases not matched to a gene: 10. This CDR3 contains 16 residues. The CDR3 region is CASSHVWDRVASPLHF. DNA for the CDR3: TGTGCCAGCTCACACGTCTGGGACAGGGTAGCTTCACCCCTCCACTTT.

This clonotype was detected ten times or more. This chain joins TRBV10-2 and TRBJ2-3; 8 bases line up with TRBD1. The CDR3 has 15 amino acids. Germline V gene data show CDR1 as WSHSY and CDR2 as SAAADI. The ends lost 7 bases at V and 2 bases at J; junction bases unmatched: 8. In DNA form, the CDR3 reads TGCGCCAGCAAATGGACAGGGTTGGTCACAGATACGCAGTATTTT. It codes for CASKWTGLVTDTQYF.

The chain couples TRBV6-6 to TRBJ1-6, with 8 bases that match TRBD1. This CDR3 is 15 amino acids long. Per germline, CDR1 MNHNY and CDR2 SVGAGI (reference sequence). Trimming removed 6 bases from V and 6 bases from J; junction bases left unmatched: 7. CDR3 coding DNA: TGTGCCAGCAGCCCCCCGGGACAGGTTAATTCACCCCTCCACTTT. Its protein is CASSPPGQVNSPLHF.

This clonotype has ten or more counts. This chain joins TRBV10-3 and TRBJ1-2, with D uncertain. Germline V gene lookup returns CDR1 ENHRY and CDR2 SYGVKD. V dropped 10 bases and J dropped 2 bases, with 17 bases sitting between them. The CDR3 loop spans 14 amino acids. The CDR3 is CATSPAQENYGYTF. The CDR3 nucleotides are TGTGCCACGTCGCCCGCTCAGGAAAACTATGGCTACACCTTC.

This clonotype has only a few counts. Relative to the germline gene, one junction end is altered; a read error may explain this. The J gene is TRBJ2-3, the V gene TRBV7-7; D uncertain. CDR3 size: 13 residues. Germline-derived CDR1 and CDR2 are SSHAT and FNYEAQ (reference sequence). CDR3 region: CASSLEVGDTQYF. The CDR3 nucleotides read TGTGCTAGCAGCTTAGAAGTGGGAGATACGCAGTATTTT.